The 24 T cell receptor beta chains below were found in one sample sequenced in a study of human T cells and chemical hapten exposure. A single record per CDR3 protein comes from TCRdb applying MiXCR to the RACE reads. The table lists roughly 260,000 distinct CDR3 sequences, 8.6% of them singletons. Time point indicated: pre-sensitization, week 0. The treatment: therapeutic diphenylcyclopropenone sensitization with weekly scalp DPC. The sequencing here drew on whole blood, taken in connection with sensitization to the hapten diphenylcyclopropenone (DPC). All receptors come from a middle-aged woman with alopecia areata. Some clones in this sample may be carry-over from other donors' samples.

This clonotype has just a few counts. The CDR3 DNA sequence: TGTGCCATCAGTTCCTACCTTAGCGGGAGCGGAGATGAGCAGTTCTTC. Its protein product is CAISSYLSGSGDEQFF. V and J are TRBV10-3 and TRBJ2-1; 9 bases are shared with TRBD2. Trimming at V came to 5 bases and at J to 8 bases, leaving 13 bases not matched to a gene. Germline V gene lookup returns CDR1 ENHRY and CDR2 SYGVKD. The CDR3 is made up of 16 amino acids.

V and J are TRBV7-2 and TRBJ2-1; D remains unclear. V was clipped by 1 base and J by 8 bases, with 6 bases between them. Germline lookup yields CDR1 SGHTA and CDR2 FQGNSA. This CDR3 has 12 residues. CDR3 region: CASSLVRYEQFF. The CDR3, as DNA: TGTGCCAGCAGCTTAGTGAGGTATGAGCAGTTCTTC.

The table lists this clonotype with a few counts. The chain links TRBV4-2 to TRBJ2-7; tentative D call: TRBD1 (5 bases). The CDR3 extends over 14 amino acids. The germline V and J ends were trimmed by 0 bases and 2 bases, with 8 bases remaining between them. Germline V gives CDR1 LGHNA, CDR2 YNFKEQ. The CDR3 protein is CASSQDARAYEQYF. DNA of the CDR3: TGTGCCAGCAGCCAAGATGCCAGGGCCTACGAGCAGTACTTC.

This clonotype has only a few counts. The J gene is TRBJ2-5, the V gene TRBV29-1; D gene uncertain. Germline CDR1 SQVTM, CDR2 ANQGSEA. The CDR3 extends over 13 amino acids. Trimming removed 3 bases from V and 5 bases from J, with 13 bases in between. CDR3 nucleotides: TGCAGCGTTGAGGTTCAGGTCACGGAGACCCAGTACTTC. It is translated as CSVEVQVTETQYF.

A few counts support this clonotype. The chain links TRBV2 to TRBJ2-1; D is ambiguous. Trimming removed 1 base at V and 13 bases at J, with 8 bases between. The germline gives CDR1 SNHLY, CDR2 FYNNEI. The CDR3 totals 11 residues. The CDR3 nucleotides read TGTGCCAGCAGTGAAGGGGCCAATCAGTTCTTC. Translating it yields CASSEGANQFF.

Many counts were recorded for this clonotype. V and J are TRBV28 and TRBJ2-3, with D hard to call. The CDR3 has 14 amino acids. Germline V gives CDR1 MDHEN, CDR2 SYDVKM. The V and J ends lost 6 bases and 10 bases respectively, with 20 bases between them. Here the CDR3 reads CASSQPHRSMAQYF. CDR3 DNA sequence: TGTGCCAGCAGCCAACCCCATCGGAGCATGGCGCAGTATTTT.

This clonotype was detected a few times. In DNA form, the CDR3 reads TGTGCCAGCAGCTTAGAATCGGGGCGGACTACAGGGGCCCAGTACTTC. It translates to CASSLESGRTTGAQYF. The chain joins TRBV7-2 to TRBJ2-5, with a possible D match to TRBD1 (7 bases). The germline CDR1 and CDR2 sequences are SGHTA and FQGNSA. The CDR3 is made up of 16 amino acids. V was pared by 1 base and J by 9 bases, with 21 bases between.

The chain links TRBV7-2 to TRBJ2-1, with 14 bases aligning to TRBD2. This CDR3 has 17 residues. CDR1 is SGHTA and CDR2 is FQGNSA in the germline V gene. V gave up 0 bases and J gave up 7 bases; unmatched junction bases: 5. The CDR3 protein is CASSLALGTSGSNEQFF. For the CDR3, the DNA is TGTGCCAGCAGCTTAGCGTTGGGGACTAGCGGGAGTAATGAGCAGTTCTTC.

V and J are TRBV20-1 and TRBJ2-7; D not resolved. Germline lookup yields CDR1 DFQATT and CDR2 SNEGSKA (reference sequence). The CDR3 consists of 10 residues. The V and J ends lost 5 bases and 5 bases respectively, with 7 bases between them. The CDR3 sequence: CSAVRNEQYF. In nucleotides, the CDR3 is TGCAGTGCTGTTAGGAACGAGCAGTACTTC.

This clonotype was recorded a few times. This chain uses TRBV5-1 with TRBJ2-7, with D possibly TRBD2 on 6 matching bases. Germline V lookup: CDR1 SGHRS, CDR2 YFSETQ. The CDR3 is made up of 15 amino acids. V was clipped by 0 bases and J by 2 bases, with 12 bases between them. For the CDR3, the DNA is TGCGCCAGCAGCTTGGTGCGGGAAGCCCCCTACGAGCAGTACTTC. Its protein is CASSLVREAPYEQYF.

The J gene is TRBJ2-1, the V gene TRBV4-2; D unclear. Trimming cost V 0 bases and J 10 bases, with 10 bases left between them. Germline CDR1 is LGHNA and CDR2 is YNFKEQ. This CDR3 has 13 residues. The DNA of the CDR3 is TGTGCCAGCAGCCAAGATCGCCCAGCCGAGCAGTTCTTC. It translates to CASSQDRPAEQFF.

This clonotype was seen many times. The chain recombines TRBV5-5 with TRBJ2-7; 7 bases match TRBD2. The V gene's germline CDR1 is SGHKS and CDR2 YYEKEE (reference sequence). V was pared by 1 base and J by 2 bases, with 6 bases of the junction left unmatched. The CDR3 extends over 15 amino acids. The CDR3 is CASSLSAGRAYEQYF. The CDR3, as DNA: TGTGCCAGCAGCTTGAGCGCAGGGAGGGCCTACGAGCAGTACTTC.

The table lists this clonotype with many counts. V usage is TRBV29-1 and J usage is TRBJ2-1; 12 nucleotides agree with TRBD2. The V gene end was trimmed by 6 bases and the J gene end by 10 bases; junction bases not matched to a gene: 7. The germline gives CDR1 SQVTM, CDR2 ANQGSEA. CDR3 size: 13 residues. CDR3 in DNA: TGCAGCGTACTAGCGGGAGGCCGGGGGGAGCAGTTCTTC. Its translation is CSVLAGGRGEQFF.

The chain joins TRBV28 to TRBJ1-1, with D perhaps TRBD1 (5 bases). The ends were cut back, 6 bases at V and 0 bases at J, with 14 bases in the middle. The CDR3 loop spans 15 amino acids. CDR1 and CDR2 from the germline V gene are MDHEN and SYDVKM. CDR3 loop: CASSLRTLMNTEAFF. CDR3 coding DNA: TGTGCCAGCAGCCTAAGGACACTTATGAACACTGAAGCTTTCTTT.

The rearrangement joins TRBV5-1 to TRBJ1-2; D is undetermined. Germline loops: CDR1 SGHRS, CDR2 YFSETQ. Trimming left V 7 bases short and J 2 bases short, with 12 bases between. This CDR3 spans 13 amino acids. The CDR3 coding sequence is TGCGCCAGCTGCACTATTCTAAACTATGGCTACACCTTC. Amino acids: CASCTILNYGYTF.

A remark on this clonotype: Mismatch with germline at one junction end may stem from a read error. The chain is built from TRBV12-3 or TRBV12-4 and TRBJ1-2; TRBD1 might be the D (6 bases). The CDR3 has 13 amino acids. This chain's CDR3 is CASILDRHYSYTF. CDR3 DNA sequence: TGTGCCAGCATCCTCGACAGGCACTATAGCTACACCTTC.

This clonotype came up a few times. The chain carries TRBV6-1 and TRBJ2-3, with D possibly being TRBD2 (6 bases). CDR3 length equals 16 residues. In germline, CDR1 is MNHNS, CDR2 SASEGT. Between the trimmed V and J ends, which lost 1 base and 2 bases, there was a span of 13 bases. This CDR3 is CASSEVVGGVTDTQYF. The CDR3, as DNA: TGTGCCAGCAGTGAAGTTGTGGGAGGCGTCACAGATACGCAGTATTTT.

At least ten counts were recorded for this clonotype. This chain joins TRBV7-9 and TRBJ2-7; 8 nucleotides line up with TRBD2. The V gene end was trimmed by 1 base and the J gene end by 3 bases; junction bases not matched to a gene: 2. Germline CDR1 is SEHNR and CDR2 is FQNEAQ (reference sequence). The CDR3 loop spans 14 amino acids. The CDR3 protein is CASSLGGGLYEQYF. The CDR3 DNA follows: TGTGCCAGCAGCTTAGGCGGGGGGCTCTACGAGCAGTACTTC.

This clonotype was recorded many times. This chain uses TRBV4-3 with TRBJ2-7, with D possibly being TRBD1 (6 bases). The V gene lost 1 base and the J gene lost 0 bases, with 10 bases spanning the gap. The CDR3 sequence is 15 residues long. Germline values: CDR1 LGHNA, CDR2 YSLEER. The CDR3 spells CASSQGQDRSYEQYF. CDR3 DNA: TGCGCCAGCAGCCAAGGACAGGACCGCTCCTACGAGCAGTACTTC.

This clonotype has ten or more counts. The chain carries TRBV9 and TRBJ2-1, with 7 nucleotides matching TRBD2. CDR1 is SGDLS, CDR2 YYNGEE, per germline. The CDR3 loop spans 15 amino acids. Trimming took 0 bases from V and 5 from J; bases not matched to a gene: 5. CDR3 in amino acids: CASSVGGTNHNEQFF. CDR3 bases: TGTGCCAGCAGCGTAGGGGGGACTAACCACAATGAGCAGTTCTTC.

This clonotype showed up just a few times. This chain joins TRBV12-3 or TRBV12-4 and TRBJ2-1, with D perhaps matching TRBD1 (5 bases). The V end was cut by 7 bases, the J end by 9 bases, with 19 bases between. The CDR3 runs 14 residues. For the CDR3, the DNA is TGTGCCAGCACATTCTTTCAGGACAATGGTGAGCAGTTCTTC. The encoded protein is CASTFFQDNGEQFF.

On this clonotype: This sequence may be a read error, since a much larger clone differs from it by one base. This chain links TRBV18 with TRBJ1-1; unclear D gene. CDR1 and CDR2 from the germline V gene are KGHSH and LQKENI. The CDR3 consists of 14 residues. The CDR3 sequence: CVSSPPSRDTEAFF. For the CDR3, the DNA is TGTGTCAGCTCACCACCGTCGAGAGACACTGAAGCTTTCTTT.

This clonotype was picked up a small number of times. The chain is built from TRBV4-1 and TRBJ2-7; weak D call: TRBD1 (7 bases). CDR1 MGHRA and CDR2 YSYEKL come from the germline V gene. The CDR3 runs 15 residues. V shed 1 base and J shed 2 bases, with 12 bases lying between them. CDR3 nucleotides: TGCGCCAGCAGCCAAGGCGGGGACAGTACCTACGAGCAGTACTTC. This gives the protein CASSQGGDSTYEQYF.

This clonotype was counted only a few times. The chain recombines TRBV6-2 or TRBV6-3 with TRBJ2-7; D is possibly TRBD1 or TRBD2 (5 bases each). The length of the CDR3 is 16 residues. Germline V gene lookup returns CDR1 MNHEY and CDR2 SVGEGT. V was shortened by 4 bases and J by 0 bases, with 16 bases between the two germline ends. In DNA, the CDR3 is TGTGCCAGCAGTTCCTCGGGACGGCTTAGCTCCTACGAGCAGTACTTC. This translates into CASSSSGRLSSYEQYF.